The 30 T cell receptor beta chains in this list originate from one sample, sequenced in a study of blood T cell repertoires in COVID-19. Measured with immunoSEQ multiplex PCR; TCRdb has only the in-frame clones, and not every one. The sample carries about 300,000 clones, 88% recorded once. Sequencing was done on a sample of peripheral blood. The receptors were sampled from a woman in her twenties or thirties who had recovered from COVID-19.

J is TRBJ1-1 and V is TRBV19; 7 positions match TRBD1. Germline CDR1 reads LNHDA; CDR2 reads SQIVND (reference sequence). There are 17 residues in the CDR3. Trimming at V came to 5 bases and at J to 6 bases, leaving 18 bases not matched to a gene. CDR3 residues: CASSSQGWRQGWAEAFF. The DNA of the CDR3 is TGTGCCAGTAGTTCCCAGGGATGGAGACAGGGTTGGGCTGAAGCTTTCTTT. The complete variable domain, with remaining parts taken from reference TRBV19 and TRBJ1-1, reads DGGITQSPKYLFRKEGQNVTLSCEQNLNHDAMYWYRQDPGQGLRLIYYSQIVNDFQKGDIAEGYSVSREKKESFPLTVTSAQKNPTAFYLCASSSQGWRQGWAEAFFGQGTRLTVV.

This clone appeared once. The V and J genes are TRBV6-5 and TRBJ2-7; 9 positions agree with TRBD1. Germline values: CDR1 MNHEY, CDR2 SVGAGI. V shed 5 bases, J shed 1 base, and the junction held 6 bases outside the gene matches. CDR3 length equals 15 residues. In DNA, the CDR3 is TGTGCCAGCAGTCCGACGACAGGGGGTTCCTACGAGCAGTACTTC. This codes for CASSPTTGGSYEQYF.

The rearrangement links TRBV3-1 (or the pseudogene TRBV3-2) to TRBJ2-3; 9 nucleotides match TRBD2. This CDR3 is built from 15 residues. CDR1 and CDR2 (germline): LGHDT, YNNKEL (reference sequence). With V trimmed by 3 bases and J by 6 bases, 7 bases remained unmatched. CDR3 loop: CASSHLAGTRDTQYF. In nucleotides, the CDR3 is TGTGCCAGCAGCCATCTAGCGGGGACGCGGGATACGCAGTATTTT.

The chain couples TRBV30 to TRBJ1-1; TRBD1 might be the D (5 bases). This CDR3 spans 13 amino acids. CDR1 and CDR2 from the germline V gene are GTSNPN and SVGIG (reference sequence). The V gene lost 3 bases and the J gene lost 4 bases, with 12 bases spanning the gap. DNA for the CDR3: TGTGCCTGGAGCGGGGGTTGGGGCACTGAAGCTTTCTTT. Encoded protein: CAWSGGWGTEAFF.

The chain has TRBV28 and TRBJ1-2; maybe TRBD1 (5 bases). This CDR3 region has 13 residues. The germline V gene encodes CDR1 MDHEN and CDR2 SYDVKM. V dropped 3 bases and J dropped 4 bases, with 9 bases sitting between them. The CDR3 bases are TGTGCCAGCAGTTTCACGGACACCTATGGCTACACCTTC. This translates into CASSFTDTYGYTF.

This chain uses TRBV7-2 with TRBJ2-5; tentative D call: TRBD1 (6 bases). The CDR3 loop spans 16 amino acids. V was trimmed by 1 base and J by 4 bases, leaving 16 bases between them. Germline assignment: CDR1 SGHTA and CDR2 FQGNSA. CDR3 sequence: CASSLVGRGLGETQYF. DNA of the CDR3: TGTGCCAGCAGCTTAGTCGGCAGGGGTCTCGGAGAGACCCAGTACTTC.

This sequence joins TRBV7-3 and TRBJ2-2; D not certain. This CDR3 spans 12 amino acids. V was shortened by 5 bases and J by 7 bases, with 8 bases between the two germline ends. Looked up from germline, CDR1 is SGHTA and CDR2 is FQGTGA. CDR3 coding DNA: TGTGCCAGCAGCCCTGCGTTCGGGGAGCTGTTTTTT. Its protein product is CASSPAFGELFF.

The chain links TRBV19 to TRBJ2-1; D is possibly TRBD1 (5 bases). Germline CDR1 is LNHDA and CDR2 is SQIVND (reference sequence). The CDR3 runs to 15 residues. Trimming removed 7 bases at V and 6 bases at J, with 19 bases between. The CDR3: CASTLDRLRGNEQFF. In DNA form, the CDR3 reads TGTGCCAGTACCCTCGACAGACTTAGGGGCAATGAGCAGTTCTTC.

This sequence joins TRBV12-3 or TRBV12-4 and TRBJ2-3, with D unresolved. V was shortened by 3 bases and J by 6 bases, with 10 bases between the two germline ends. This CDR3 is 13 amino acids long. CDR3 DNA sequence: TGTGCCAGCAGTTTTTCACTCAGGGATACGCAGTATTTT. Translation: CASSFSLRDTQYF.

The chain joins TRBV29-1 to TRBJ2-1, with TRBD2 matching 10 bases. Trimming at V came to 2 bases and at J to 3 bases, leaving 7 bases not matched to a gene. The CDR3 has 16 amino acids. Germline V CDR1 and CDR2: SQVTM, ANQGSEA. DNA for the CDR3: TGCAGCGTTGAAAGGGCTAGCGGGGGATTCTACAATGAGCAGTTCTTC. The encoded protein is CSVERASGGFYNEQFF.

This chain links TRBV27 with TRBJ2-4, with TRBD2 identical over 9 bases. The CDR3 consists of 16 residues. V dropped 5 bases and J dropped 3; count of bases not matched to a gene: 8. The V gene's germline CDR1 is MNHEY and CDR2 SMNVEV (reference sequence). CDR3 in amino acids: CASSTPSSGSKNIQYF. CDR3 sequence (DNA): TGTGCCAGCAGTACGCCTAGTAGCGGGAGCAAAAACATTCAGTACTTC.

Written as DNA, the CDR3 is TGTGCCAGCAGCTACGGAGGCTACTATGGCTACACCTTC. Translating it yields CASSYGGYYGYTF. J is TRBJ1-2 and V is TRBV5-6; D gene unclear. Germline CDR1 and CDR2: SGHDT and YYEEEE. CDR3 length equals 13 residues. V was pared by 3 bases and J by 3 bases, with 9 bases between.

The chain employs TRBV7-9 and TRBJ1-1; D not certain. The CDR3 extends over 14 amino acids. Trimming took 7 bases from V and 5 from J, leaving 17 bases between them. Germline CDR1 reads SEHNR; CDR2 reads FQNEAQ (reference sequence). The CDR3 sequence is CASTPELGGTEAFF. CDR3 bases: TGTGCCAGCACCCCCGAACTAGGTGGGACTGAAGCTTTCTTT.

The gene calls are TRBV5-1 and TRBJ2-5; D may be TRBD2 (5 bases). The CDR3 is 14 amino acids. V was clipped by 7 bases and J by 7 bases, with 20 bases between them. Germline CDR1 is SGHRS and CDR2 is YFSETQ. CDR3 region: CASQTNTWARTQYF. In nucleotides, the CDR3 is TGCGCCAGCCAGACTAACACCTGGGCACGGACCCAGTACTTC.

This chain uses TRBV19 with TRBJ2-1, with TRBD2 matching over 11 bases. The CDR3 has 14 amino acids. Trimming at V came to 8 bases and at J to 2 bases, leaving 2 bases not matched to a gene. Germline CDR1 and CDR2: LNHDA and SQIVND (reference sequence). CDR3 in DNA: TGTGCCAGTTTAGCGGGGGGGCCCTACAATGAGCAGTTCTTC. Protein: CASLAGGPYNEQFF.

For this clone: At one end the junction does not follow the germline gene, possibly because of a read error. The chain has TRBV18 and TRBJ1-1, with D possibly matching TRBD1 (6 bases). This CDR3 region has 14 residues. The germline CDR1 and CDR2 sequences are KGHSH and LQKENI. The CDR3 sequence: CASSPRQALSEAFF. CDR3 DNA: TGTGCCAGCTCTCCACGACAGGCGCTTAGCGAAGCTTTCTTT.

The genes are TRBV3-1 (or the pseudogene TRBV3-2) and TRBJ2-3, with 10 bases matching TRBD2. V lost 0 bases, J lost 3 bases, and 9 bases stayed unmatched. In germline, CDR1 is LGHDT, CDR2 YNNKEL (reference sequence). CDR3 length: 18 amino acids. The CDR3 DNA reads as TGTGCCAGCAGCCAAGATGTGGCTAGCGGGGGAACAACAGATACGCAGTATTTT. Translating it yields CASSQDVASGGTTDTQYF.

V gene TRBV9 combines with J gene TRBJ2-3, with D unclear. The CDR3 spans 13 residues. Per the germline V gene, CDR1 is SGDLS and CDR2 is YYNGEE. Trimming left V 3 bases short and J 4 bases short, with 9 bases between. This chain's CDR3 is CASSARHADTQYF. DNA of the CDR3: TGTGCCAGCAGCGCCAGACATGCAGATACGCAGTATTTT. The complete variable domain, with remaining parts taken from reference TRBV9 and TRBJ2-3, reads DSGVTQTPKHLITATGQRVTLRCSPRSGDLSVYWYQQSLDQGLQFLIQYYNGEERAKGNILERFSAQQFPDLHSELNLSSLELGDSALYFCASSARHADTQYFGPGTRLTVL.

The chain combines TRBV27 with TRBJ2-3; D remains ambiguous. CDR3 length: 12 amino acids. The V end lost 5 bases, the J end lost 8 bases, and 11 bases lay between the germline ends. Germline loops: CDR1 MNHEY, CDR2 SMNVEV (reference sequence). The DNA for the CDR3 is TGTGCCAGCAGTACAGTGGGCGCTACGCAGTATTTT. Its translation is CASSTVGATQYF.

V is TRBV6-5 and J is TRBJ1-3; D unclear. From germline, CDR1 is MNHEY and CDR2 SVGAGI. The CDR3 is made up of 15 amino acids. V lost 0 bases, J lost 0 bases, and 6 bases lay in between. The CDR3 sequence: CASSYSAVSGNTIYF. For the CDR3, the DNA is TGTGCCAGCAGTTACTCGGCGGTCTCTGGAAACACCATATATTTT.

The chain carries TRBV15 and TRBJ1-2; 7 bases align to TRBD1. V was pared by 5 bases and J by 8 bases, with 14 bases of the junction left unmatched. CDR3 length equals 15 residues. Germline lookup yields CDR1 LNHNV and CDR2 YYDKDF (reference sequence). The chain's CDR3 is CATSGRPAGGDGYTF. CDR3 DNA sequence: TGTGCCACCAGCGGCCGACCGGCAGGGGGAGACGGCTACACCTTC.

The rearrangement joins TRBV27 to TRBJ1-4; maybe TRBD1 (5 bases). V lost 2 bases and J lost 7, with 11 bases in between. Per the germline V gene, CDR1 is MNHEY and CDR2 is SMNVEV (reference sequence). This CDR3 comprises 14 residues. DNA for the CDR3: TGTGCCAGCAGTTTACGGATGGGGGGTGAAAAACTGTTTTTT. Translating it yields CASSLRMGGEKLFF.

J is TRBJ1-3 and V is TRBV9; D might be TRBD1 (5 bases). The length of the CDR3 is 17 residues. Germline V CDR1 and CDR2: SGDLS, YYNGEE. Trimming pared 4 bases from V and 0 bases from J, leaving 17 bases between. CDR3 region: CASSPRGEGLSGNTIYF. Written as DNA, the CDR3 is TGTGCCAGCAGCCCTAGAGGGGAGGGGCTCTCTGGAAACACCATATATTTT.

The chain joins TRBV12-3 or TRBV12-4 to TRBJ1-2; D not resolved. Trimming removed 1 base from V and 7 bases from J, with 10 bases in between. The CDR3 covers 13 residues. The DNA of the CDR3 is TGTGCCAGCAGTTTAGAGGGAGGTGGTGGCTACACCTTC. Translation: CASSLEGGGGYTF.

The V gene is TRBV15, the J gene TRBJ1-1; TRBD1 matches 7 bases. CDR3 length equals 15 residues. Unmatched junction bases numbered 8, after V lost 3 bases and J lost 4 bases. Looked up from germline, CDR1 is LNHNV and CDR2 is YYDKDF (reference sequence). The CDR3 reads CATSRGKGAATEAFF. CDR3 nucleotides: TGTGCCACCAGCAGGGGTAAGGGGGCGGCCACTGAAGCTTTCTTT.

The sample holds one count of this clone. The chain has TRBV10-3 and TRBJ1-3; the match to TRBD1 covers 8 bases. The CDR3 is 16 residues long. The germline CDR1 and CDR2 sequences are ENHRY and SYGVKD. J was trimmed by 2 bases and V by 4 bases; bases with no gene match: 7. The CDR3 coding sequence is TGTGCCATCAGTGGGGGAGGACAGGGAGCTGGAAACACCATATATTTT. Translated, it gives CAISGGGQGAGNTIYF.

The CDR3 DNA sequence: TGTGCCAGCAGCTTGGCAGGGACAGATACGCAGTATTTT. This gives the protein CASSLAGTDTQYF. J is TRBJ2-3 and V is TRBV5-4; weak D call: TRBD1 (5 bases). The V end was cut by 0 bases, the J end by 3 bases, with 5 bases between. Germline CDR1 is SGHNT and CDR2 is YYREEE (reference sequence). The CDR3 has 13 residues.

This clone was seen once. The rearrangement links TRBV5-1 to TRBJ1-2; the D gene is possibly TRBD1 (5 bases). Germline V gives CDR1 SGHRS, CDR2 YFSETQ. Trimming stripped 4 bases from V and 2 bases from J, with 30 bases between. There are 20 residues in the CDR3. Here the CDR3 reads CASSPSATGVRLEQNYGYTF. The CDR3 DNA reads TGCGCCAGCAGCCCCAGCGCCACGGGGGTTCGGCTTGAGCAGAACTATGGCTACACCTTC.

The chain recombines TRBV7-9 with TRBJ1-1; a possible D gene is TRBD1 (5 bases). Germline-derived CDR1 and CDR2 are SEHNR and FQNEAQ (reference sequence). The CDR3 loop spans 15 amino acids. The V gene lost 3 bases and the J gene lost 4 bases, with 15 bases spanning the gap. CDR3 sequence: CASSFRPGDGTEAFF. DNA of the CDR3: TGTGCCAGCAGCTTTCGCCCGGGGGATGGCACTGAAGCTTTCTTT.

This rearrangement joins TRBV10-3 to TRBJ1-1, with D unclear. The CDR3 is 15 amino acids. CDR1 is ENHRY, CDR2 SYGVKD, per germline. With 0 bases removed from V and 3 bases from J, the gap between germline ends came to 11 bases. The CDR3: CAISESTAEDTEAFF. CDR3 in DNA: TGTGCCATCAGTGAGTCTACCGCCGAGGACACTGAAGCTTTCTTT.